One sample yielded the 20 T cell receptor beta chains listed below, sequenced in a study of blood T cell repertoires in COVID-19. The protocol was immunoSEQ multiplex PCR, while the TCRdb copy is restricted to in-frame clones and leaves out a portion. Here the sample spans about 98,000 clones, about nine tenths being singletons. Sequencing was performed on peripheral blood. These receptors all stem from a man between 45 and 60 years old with acute or convalescent COVID-19.

The CDR3 region is CASSYFDRVGTDTQYF. The CDR3 region has the DNA TGTGCCAGCAGTTATTTTGACAGGGTGGGAACAGATACGCAGTATTTT. V gene TRBV27 combines with J gene TRBJ2-3, with TRBD1 matching over 7 bases. Trimming took 4 bases from V and 3 from J; bases not matched to a gene: 10. The CDR3 loop spans 16 amino acids. The germline V gene has CDR1 MNHEY and CDR2 SMNVEV (reference sequence).

The chain's CDR3 is CASSPGVKNTEAFF. The CDR3 bases are TGTGCCAGCAGCCCGGGGGTCAAGAACACTGAAGCTTTCTTT. V gene TRBV3-1 (or the pseudogene TRBV3-2) combines with J gene TRBJ1-1; maybe TRBD1 (5 bases). Trimming took off 4 bases at V and 1 base at J, with 10 bases between the two ends. The germline V gene encodes CDR1 LGHDT and CDR2 YNNKEL (reference sequence). There are 14 residues in the CDR3.

The chain joins TRBV15 to TRBJ2-7, with 9 nucleotides matching TRBD1. Germline trimming cut 5 bases from V and 5 bases from J; bases unmatched to any gene: 10. The CDR3 extends over 15 amino acids. CDR1 and CDR2 from the germline V gene are LNHNV and YYDKDF (reference sequence). CDR3 coding DNA: TGTGCCACCAGCGGATCTTACAGGGGGCAACACGAGCAGTACTTC. Its translation: CATSGSYRGQHEQYF.

This chain links TRBV19 with TRBJ1-2, with D perhaps matching TRBD1 (5 bases). Germline CDR1 is LNHDA and CDR2 is SQIVND (reference sequence). CDR3 length: 15 amino acids. V lost 3 bases, J lost 3 bases, and 14 bases lay in between. The CDR3 region is CASSIEKTDHYGYTF. In nucleotides, the CDR3 is TGTGCCAGTAGTATTGAGAAGACAGACCACTATGGCTACACCTTC. The variable domain in full, completed from reference TRBV19 and TRBJ1-2, reads DGGITQSPKYLFRKEGQNVTLSCEQNLNHDAMYWYRQDPGQGLRLIYYSQIVNDFQKGDIAEGYSVSREKKESFPLTVTSAQKNPTAFYLCASSIEKTDHYGYTFGSGTRLTVV.

V and J are TRBV5-1 and TRBJ1-1; tentatively, D is TRBD1 (6 bases). Trimming pared 1 base from V and 4 bases from J, leaving 14 bases between. From germline, CDR1 is SGHRS and CDR2 YFSETQ. This CDR3 spans 15 amino acids. DNA for the CDR3: TGCGCCAGCAGCTTGCGGGCAGGGGCCGCCACTGAAGCTTTCTTT. It codes for CASSLRAGAATEAFF.

The chain couples TRBV6-1 to TRBJ1-2; 7 bases fit TRBD1. Germline CDR1 is MNHNS and CDR2 is SASEGT. The CDR3 is 17 amino acids. V gave up 0 bases and J gave up 2 bases; unmatched junction bases: 9. The CDR3 region has the DNA TGTGCCAGCAGTGAAGCGCGAGGGGCAGGGGGGAACTATGGCTACACCTTC. It encodes CASSEARGAGGNYGYTF.

In its sample, this clone was seen once. This chain joins TRBV12-3 or TRBV12-4 and TRBJ2-7, with a tentative D call TRBD1 (6 bases). This CDR3 is built from 13 residues. Trimming removed 6 bases from V and 4 bases from J, with 13 bases in between. The CDR3 here is CASSPGRGYEQYF. The DNA of the CDR3 is TGTGCCAGCAGCCCTGGAAGGGGGTACGAGCAGTACTTC.

The chain recombines TRBV10-2 with TRBJ2-7, with 11 positions matching TRBD2. The germline V gene has CDR1 WSHSY and CDR2 SAAADI. The CDR3 runs to 16 residues. The J segment lost 0 bases and the V segment lost 1 base, leaving 2 bases of the junction unmatched. CDR3 in amino acids: CASSEFTSGSSYEQYF. CDR3 nucleotides: TGCGCCAGCAGTGAGTTCACTAGCGGGAGCTCCTACGAGCAGTACTTC.

The chain uses TRBV5-1 and TRBJ1-3; no reliable D call. The germline CDR1 and CDR2 sequences are SGHRS and YFSETQ. V lost 0 bases and J 2 bases, leaving 12 bases between the germline ends. This CDR3 is 16 amino acids long. Here the CDR3 reads CASSLVAGSAGNTIYF. CDR3 nucleotides: TGCGCCAGCAGCTTGGTCGCGGGGAGCGCTGGAAACACCATATATTTT.

This clone was counted a single time. The rearrangement links TRBV4-1 to TRBJ2-2; 10 bases are a match to TRBD1. The germline V gene encodes CDR1 MGHRA and CDR2 YSYEKL. This CDR3 has 15 residues. J gave up 5 bases and V 4 bases, and 4 bases lay outside the gene matches. The CDR3 region has the DNA TGCGCCAGCAGCCCCGACAGGGGGCGAACCGGGGAGCTGTTTTTT. Amino acid sequence: CASSPDRGRTGELFF.

The chain employs TRBV7-9 and TRBJ2-7, with TRBD2 matching over 7 bases. Germline V gene lookup returns CDR1 SEHNR and CDR2 FQNEAQ (reference sequence). The V gene end was trimmed by 5 bases and the J gene end by 0 bases; junction bases not matched to a gene: 1. The CDR3 is 13 amino acids. This chain's CDR3 is CASSAGVSYEQYF. For the CDR3, the DNA is TGTGCCAGCAGCGCGGGGGTCTCCTACGAGCAGTACTTC.

The chain couples TRBV21-1 to TRBJ1-1; whether TRBD1, the table's D call, matches the DNA was not checked. TRBV21-1 is a pseudogene segment. This CDR3 spans 18 amino acids. The CDR3: CASSKAPRGLVMNTEAFF. The CDR3 coding sequence is TGTGCCAGCAGCAAAGCGCCGAGGGGGCTGGTCATGAACACTGAAGCTTTCTTT.

About this clone itself: Its ends do not fully match the called genes, so a read error is possible. CDR3 nucleotide sequence: TGTGCCGGCAGTAGGACAGGGCCTAACTATGGCTACACCTTC. Translating it yields CAGSRTGPNYGYTF. The chain couples TRBV6-5 to TRBJ1-2; 8 nucleotides line up with TRBD1. The CDR3 runs to 14 residues. In germline, CDR1 is MNHEY, CDR2 SVGAGI.

The gene calls are TRBV9 and TRBJ1-1; 7 bases are shared with TRBD1. V lost 3 bases and J lost 4; bases outside the gene matches: 9. CDR3 length: 15 residues. Germline V gene data show CDR1 as SGDLS and CDR2 as YYNGEE. The CDR3 nucleotides read TGTGCCAGCAGCGACAGGGGAAGTGTAGGCACTGAAGCTTTCTTT. Encoded protein: CASSDRGSVGTEAFF.

This chain joins TRBV6-1 and TRBJ2-7, with D unclear. CDR1 and CDR2 from the germline V gene are MNHNS and SASEGT. V lost 0 bases and J lost 2, with 11 bases in between. The CDR3 runs to 15 residues. The DNA of the CDR3 is TGTGCCAGCAGTGAAGCCCCCCCAGGAACCTACGAGCAGTACTTC. Its translation is CASSEAPPGTYEQYF.

The rearrangement uses TRBV4-1 and TRBJ1-2, with a possible D match to TRBD1 (6 bases). CDR3 length: 14 amino acids. Trimming pared 4 bases from V and 5 bases from J, leaving 14 bases between. Germline assignment: CDR1 MGHRA and CDR2 YSYEKL. Written as DNA, the CDR3 is TGCGCCAGCAGCCCCCAAAGAGGGGGTTATGGCTACACCTTC. Its protein product is CASSPQRGGYGYTF.

The chain employs TRBV24-1 and TRBJ2-2, with 10 positions matching TRBD1. This CDR3 has 17 amino acids. Trimming removed 4 bases from V and 1 base from J; junction bases left unmatched: 5. Germline CDR1 and CDR2: KGHDR and SFDVKD. CDR3 nucleotides: TGTGCCACCAGTGAATGGACAGGGGGAAAGAACACCGGGGAGCTGTTTTTT. Translation: CATSEWTGGKNTGELFF.

This chain links TRBV30 with TRBJ1-4, with D possibly matching TRBD1 (6 bases). V dropped 1 base and J dropped 1 base, with 10 bases sitting between them. This CDR3 comprises 15 residues. The germline gives CDR1 GTSNPN, CDR2 SVGIG (reference sequence). For the CDR3, the DNA is TGTGCCTGGAGTGCCGGGACAATAACTAATGAAAAACTGTTTTTT. Residues: CAWSAGTITNEKLFF.

This clone was found once. The V gene is TRBV7-6, the J gene TRBJ2-1; unclear D gene. The CDR3 is 13 residues long. Germline V CDR1 and CDR2: SGHVS, FNYEAQ. V was shortened by 5 bases and J by 4 bases, with 9 bases between the two germline ends. The CDR3 DNA is TGTGCCAGCAGCCCCAACGCGTACAATGAGCAGTTCTTC. This encodes CASSPNAYNEQFF. Using reference TRBV7-6 and TRBJ2-1 for the parts outside the CDR3, the full variable domain is GAGVSQSPRYKVTKRGQDVALRCDPISGHVSLYWYRQALGQGPEFLTYFNYEAQQDKSGLPNDRFSAERPEGSISTLTIQRTEQRDSAMYRCASSPNAYNEQFFGPGTRLTVL.

The V call is TRBV5-1, the J call TRBJ1-1, with D uncertain. From germline, CDR1 is SGHRS and CDR2 YFSETQ. The length of the CDR3 is 13 residues. V dropped 4 bases and J dropped 1 base, with 8 bases sitting between them. CDR3 region: CASSRNGNTEAFF. Here the CDR3 DNA reads TGCGCCAGCAGCCGAAACGGGAACACTGAAGCTTTCTTT.